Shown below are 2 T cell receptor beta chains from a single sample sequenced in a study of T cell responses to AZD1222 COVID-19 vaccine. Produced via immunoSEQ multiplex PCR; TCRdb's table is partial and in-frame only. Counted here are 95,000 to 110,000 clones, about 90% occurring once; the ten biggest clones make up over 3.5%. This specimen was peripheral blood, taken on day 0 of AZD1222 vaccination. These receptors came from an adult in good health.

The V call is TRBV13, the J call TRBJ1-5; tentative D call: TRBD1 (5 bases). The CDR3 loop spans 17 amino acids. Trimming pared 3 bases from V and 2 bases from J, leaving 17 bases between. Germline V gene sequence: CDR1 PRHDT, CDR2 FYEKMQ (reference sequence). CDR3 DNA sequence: TGTGCCAGCAGCTTGCGCCTTGAGGGGATAGGCAATCAGCCCCAGCATTTT. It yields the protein CASSLRLEGIGNQPQHF.

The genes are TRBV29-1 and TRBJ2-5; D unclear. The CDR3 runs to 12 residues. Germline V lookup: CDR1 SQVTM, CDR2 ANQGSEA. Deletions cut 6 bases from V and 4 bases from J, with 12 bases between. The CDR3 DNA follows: TGCAGCGTCGTTTCGGACGGAGAGACCCAGTACTTC. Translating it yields CSVVSDGETQYF. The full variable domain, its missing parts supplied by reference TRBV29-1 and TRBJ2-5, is SAVISQKPSRDICQRGTSLTIQCQVDSQVTMMFWYRQQPGQSLTLIATANQGSEATYESGFVIDKFPISRPNLTFSTLTVSNMSPEDSSIYLCSVVSDGETQYFGPGTRLLVL.